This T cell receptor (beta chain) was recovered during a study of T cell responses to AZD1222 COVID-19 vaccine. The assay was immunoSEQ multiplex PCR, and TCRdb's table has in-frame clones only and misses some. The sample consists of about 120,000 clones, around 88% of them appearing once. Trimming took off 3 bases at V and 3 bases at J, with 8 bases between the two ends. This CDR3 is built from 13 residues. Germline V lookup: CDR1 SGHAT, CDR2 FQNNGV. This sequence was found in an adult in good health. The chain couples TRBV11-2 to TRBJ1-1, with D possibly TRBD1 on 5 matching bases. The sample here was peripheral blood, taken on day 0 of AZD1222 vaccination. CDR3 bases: TGTGCCAGCAGCTTGGGGGAGTACACTGAAGCTTTCTTT. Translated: CASSLGEYTEAFF.